This passage covers 10 T cell receptor beta chains from one sample sequenced in a study of glioma-infiltrating T cells after dendritic cell vaccination. Assay used: immunoSEQ multiplex PCR; TCRdb lists only in-frame clones, some missing. The data contain 70,000 to 95,000 clones, 80% to 90% of them seen just once; the ten biggest clones take up about 2.3%. Time point meaning: after dendritic cell vaccination, including at tumor progression/relapse. The sequenced sample was blood, obtained after dendritic cell vaccination. These TCRs come from a human donor with glioblastoma.

The chain has TRBV4-2 and TRBJ1-2; D is perhaps TRBD1 (6 bases). Trimming cost V 4 bases and J 3 bases, with 9 bases left between them. CDR1 and CDR2 (germline): LGHNA, YNFKEQ. The CDR3 covers 13 residues. As DNA, the CDR3 is TGTGCCAGCAGCCCCCAGGGGTACTATGGCTACACCTTC. This encodes CASSPQGYYGYTF.

The rearrangement links TRBV18 to TRBJ1-5; 8 bases are a match to TRBD1. The CDR3 has 14 amino acids. Germline V gene data show CDR1 as KGHSH and CDR2 as LQKENI. Trimming at V came to 3 bases and at J to 6 bases, leaving 4 bases not matched to a gene. The CDR3 DNA reads as TGTGCCAGCTCACCCCAGGGGGCACCTCAGCCCCAGCATTTT. It yields the protein CASSPQGAPQPQHF. Complete variable domain (other parts from reference TRBV18 and TRBJ1-5): NAGVMQNPRHLVRRRGQEARLRCSPMKGHSHVYWYRQLPEEGLKFMVYLQKENIIDESGMPKERFSAEFPKEGPSILRIQQVVRGDSAAYFCASSPQGAPQPQHFGDGTRLSIL.

This clone was seen more than once but under ten times. The CDR3: CASNSGRGDTEAFF. CDR3 DNA sequence: TGTGCCAGCAATTCGGGCAGGGGAGACACTGAAGCTTTCTTT. The rearrangement uses TRBV6-5 and TRBJ1-1, with D possibly matching TRBD1 (6 bases). The germline V gene encodes CDR1 MNHEY and CDR2 SVGAGI. V was clipped by 7 bases and J by 3 bases, with 15 bases between them. This CDR3 has 14 residues.

The chain uses TRBV7-9 and TRBJ2-2; 8 bases align to TRBD1. The CDR3 is 17 residues long. CDR1 and CDR2 (germline): SEHNR, FQNEAQ (reference sequence). Unmatched junction bases numbered 12, after V lost 5 bases and J lost 4 bases. In nucleotides, the CDR3 is TGTGCCAGCAGCCCTACCGGTGGACAGGGAGGCACCGGGGAGCTGTTTTTT. Amino acids: CASSPTGGQGGTGELFF.

The chain joins TRBV4-1 to TRBJ2-7, with a weak D call TRBD2 (7 bases). V was pared by 3 bases and J by 7 bases, with 16 bases between. The CDR3 totals 14 residues. The germline V gene has CDR1 MGHRA and CDR2 YSYEKL. DNA of the CDR3: TGCGCCAGCAGCCAGGCAAGAGGGGGGGGAGAGCAGTACTTC. Amino acids: CASSQARGGGEQYF.

The rearrangement uses TRBV19 and TRBJ1-4; weak D call: TRBD1 (6 bases). With 7 bases removed from V and 8 bases from J, the gap between germline ends came to 23 bases. The germline CDR1 and CDR2 sequences are LNHDA and SQIVND (reference sequence). The CDR3 is 16 residues long. The CDR3 DNA reads as TGTGCCAGTACCGGCGTCGAGGGGGTCCCGAACGAAAAACTGTTTTTT. Protein sequence: CASTGVEGVPNEKLFF.

V and J are TRBV11-1 and TRBJ2-7; the D gene is possibly TRBD1 (6 bases). From germline, CDR1 is SGHAT and CDR2 FQDESV (reference sequence). The CDR3 covers 16 residues. The ends were cut back, 5 bases at V and 2 bases at J, with 19 bases in the middle. The CDR3, as DNA: TGTGCCAGCAGCCGCTCGGGGACAACCGAAGCCTACGAGCAGTACTTC. It encodes CASSRSGTTEAYEQYF.

The chain's CDR3 is CASRKGALNQPQHF. The CDR3 region has the DNA TGTGCCAGCCGAAAAGGGGCACTCAATCAGCCCCAGCATTTT. This rearrangement joins TRBV27 to TRBJ1-5; maybe TRBD1 (5 bases). There are 14 residues in the CDR3. Germline V lookup: CDR1 MNHEY, CDR2 SMNVEV (reference sequence). Between the trimmed V and J ends, which lost 8 bases and 3 bases, there was a span of 14 bases.

This chain's CDR3 is CASRLDRGDQPQHF. CDR3 in DNA: TGTGCCAGCAGATTAGACAGGGGAGATCAGCCCCAGCATTTT. This sequence joins TRBV2 and TRBJ1-5; the match to TRBD1 covers 8 bases. The CDR3 spans 14 residues. The germline V gene encodes CDR1 SNHLY and CDR2 FYNNEI. V was clipped by 6 bases and J by 5 bases; unmatched bases: 6.

The gene calls are TRBV9 and TRBJ1-4; 9 bases match TRBD1. The V and J ends lost 4 bases and 7 bases, in that order; junction bases with no gene match: 8. The CDR3 sequence is 15 residues long. Germline CDR1 and CDR2: SGDLS and YYNGEE. CDR3 nucleotide sequence: TGTGCCAGCAGCCCCCTCGGGACAGGGTTTGAAAAACTGTTTTTT. As protein: CASSPLGTGFEKLFF.